These T cell receptor beta chains were read from a single sample in a study of T cell clones after liver transplantation. Here immunoSEQ multiplex PCR was the method, and the copy in TCRdb shows in-frame clones only, minus some. The sample contains 90,000 to 120,000 clones, around 86% of which appear only once. The sequenced sample was CD4+ T cells from blood, obtained before liver transplant. Receptors were obtained from a human donor who received a liver transplant. Each CDR3 is given with its conserved first and last residue. The order of the fields is J gene, V gene, CDR3 protein.

TRBJ1-1,TRBV6-5,CASRGQGLTTEAFF
TRBJ2-4,TRBV4-1,CASSQPTRGRADIQYF
TRBJ1-4,TRBV2,CASTGQAGLGEKLFF
TRBJ1-4,TRBV5-1,CASSPGQGDEKLFF
TRBJ2-7,TRBV9,CASSPGQGAHEQYF
TRBJ1-1,TRBV5-4,CASSLGTMNTEAFF
TRBJ1-2,TRBV28,CASSPPGPNYGYTF
TRBJ2-2,TRBV28,CASSRSGGTGELFF
TRBJ1-6,TRBV7-9,CASSRDILWNSPLHF
TRBJ2-2,TRBV5-1,CASSFLAVANTGELFF